Listed below are T cell receptor beta chains from one sample, sequenced in a study of blood T cell repertoires in COVID-19. Profiled with immunoSEQ multiplex PCR; TCRdb holds only in-frame clones, not every one. This table has fewer than 200,000 clones, 80% to 90% appearing once. Material for sequencing was peripheral blood. The receptors derive from a woman aged 55-69 years with COVID-19, enrolled during active disease. Each CDR3 is given with its conserved first and last residue. D genes are given only for firm matches. Clone size is not always given. Where it is, it says once, few, many or a class for expanded clones.

v_gene	abundance	d_gene	j_gene	CDR3nt	CDR3aa
TRBV6-6	once	TRBD1	TRBJ1-2	TGTGCCAGCACCCACCCGACAGGGCAGGGCTACACCTTC	CASTHPTGQGYTF
TRBV29-1	.	.	TRBJ1-2	TGCAGCGCCGACGCCGGGACATCCCTTTGCACCTTC	CSADAGTSLCTF
TRBV6-5	few	TRBD2	TRBJ2-2	TGTGCCAGCACCTTAGCGGGCACCGGGGAGCTGTTTTTT	CASTLAGTGELFF
TRBV19	.	.	TRBJ1-2	TGTGCCAGTAGTACCTACAGGGTGAACTATGGCTACACCTTC	CASSTYRVNYGYTF
TRBV6-5	.	.	TRBJ1-5	TGTGCCAGCAGCGGGGGGCTGAACAATCAGCCCCAGCATTTT	CASSGGLNNQPQHF
TRBV7-9	.	TRBD1	TRBJ1-6	TGTGCCAGCAGCTCAGAGGGGACAGGGAATTCACCCCTCCACTTT	CASSSEGTGNSPLHF
TRBV7-8	.	TRBD2	TRBJ2-1	TGTGCCAGCAGCCCCGGGACTAAGAAGTTCTTC	CASSPGTKKFF
TRBV19	.	.	TRBJ2-5	TGTGCCAGTAGTACGCAGACGAGGGACAGGGAGGCCCCTAGCGGGGGCCACCAAGAGACCCAGTACTTC	CASSTQTRDREAPSGGHQETQYF
TRBV27	.	TRBD2	TRBJ2-7	TGTGCCAGCAGTTTGGGCGGGGAGGGGGAGCAGTACTTC	CASSLGGEGEQYF
TRBV6-4	.	.	TRBJ2-2	TGTGCCAGCAGTGACTCGCAGGCCGGGGAGCTGTTTTTT	CASSDSQAGELFF
TRBV7-3	once	TRBD1	TRBJ1-1	TGTGCCAGCTCCGAACGGACAGGTAGCACTGAAGCTTTCTTT	CASSERTGSTEAFF
TRBV6-6	.	TRBD1	TRBJ1-5	TGTGCCAGCAGTTACGGTAGGGGGACAGGCAATCAGCCCCAGCATTTT	CASSYGRGTGNQPQHF
TRBV7-8	.	.	TRBJ2-4	TGTGCCAGCAGCTTAGGACAAACGGTAGCCAAAAACATTCAGTACTTC	CASSLGQTVAKNIQYF
TRBV6-5	.	.	TRBJ1-1	TGTGCCAGCAAAGCCCAGGGGTCAGTTGGCACTGAAGCTTTCTTT	CASKAQGSVGTEAFF
TRBV19	.	TRBD2	TRBJ2-7	TGTGCCAGTAGTATTAACCCCCAGCGGGGCCTAGCCCACGAGCAGTACTTC	CASSINPQRGLAHEQYF
TRBV2	.	TRBD1	TRBJ1-1	TGTGCCAGCAGAGCTCGGGACAGGGTTGGGAACACTGAAGCTTTCTTT	CASRARDRVGNTEAFF
TRBV5-1	.	TRBD1	TRBJ1-4	TGCGCCAGCAGCACCGGACAGGGGGCGAGAAATGAAAAACTGTTTTTT	CASSTGQGARNEKLFF
TRBV21-1	once	.	TRBJ1-4	TGTGCCAGCAGCAAAGCGCAGGGGGCACGGACTAATGAAAAACTGTTTTTT	CASSKAQGARTNEKLFF
TRBV6-6	.	TRBD2	TRBJ2-2	TGTGCCAGCAAAAAGCGGGGGATCGCCGAGTCCGGGGAGCTGTTTTTT	CASKKRGIAESGELFF
TRBV6-5	.	TRBD1	TRBJ1-2	TGTGCCAGCACCTATGGACAGGGTGATAACTATGGCTACACCTTC	CASTYGQGDNYGYTF
TRBV3-1/TRBV3-2	.	.	TRBJ1-1	TGTGCCAGCAGCCCGGAGGACAGACGCTACATGAACACTGAAGCTTTCTTT	CASSPEDRRYMNTEAFF
TRBV6-1	.	.	TRBJ1-2	TGTGCCAGCAGTGAAGCCGGGGTTAGCTACACCTTC	CASSEAGVSYTF
TRBV29-1	.	.	TRBJ2-3	TGCAGCGCGAGGGGTGCAGATACGCAGTATTTT	CSARGADTQYF
TRBV7-9	.	.	TRBJ2-5	TGTGCCAGCAGCCGTGGACTACCCGGAGAGACCCAGTACTTC	CASSRGLPGETQYF
TRBV7-8	.	.	TRBJ1-5	TGTGCCAGCAGCTTCACGGACAGTCTACAGCCCCAGCATTTT	CASSFTDSLQPQHF
TRBV10-3	.	.	TRBJ1-1	TGTGCCATCAGACCAACCCTCCCTCGGGGGAACACTGAAGCTTTCTTT	CAIRPTLPRGNTEAFF
TRBV6-5	.	.	TRBJ1-2	TGTGCCAGCAGTTACTCGGGGACTCCTGCACGCTACACCTTC	CASSYSGTPARYTF
TRBV9	.	.	TRBJ1-6	TGTGCCAGCAGCGAAAGATCAGGTTCCTATAATTCACCCCTCCACTTT	CASSERSGSYNSPLHF
TRBV18	.	.	TRBJ1-3	TGTGCCAGCTCACCCATTCCGCAGGGGTTAAACACCATATATTTT	CASSPIPQGLNTIYF
TRBV5-6	.	TRBD1	TRBJ2-1	TGTGCCAGCAGCTTGAGGGGGCTAAGGGAGCAGTTCTTC	CASSLRGLREQFF
TRBV5-1	once	.	TRBJ1-1	TGCGCCAGCAGCTTGATAGTGAACACTGAAGCTTTCTTT	CASSLIVNTEAFF
TRBV7-2	.	.	TRBJ1-3	TGTGCCAGCAGCTCCTACGGTGATTCTGGAAACACCATATATTTT	CASSSYGDSGNTIYF
TRBV5-1	.	TRBD1	TRBJ1-1	TGCGCCAGCAGCTTGGCCCCGGACAGGGTCACTGAAGCTTTCTTT	CASSLAPDRVTEAFF
TRBV5-1	.	.	TRBJ1-4	TGCGCCAGCAGCTTGTCCTATAATGAAAAACTGTTTTTT	CASSLSYNEKLFF
TRBV6-5	.	.	TRBJ2-1	TGTGCCAGCAGGTGGACTATTTTCGATGAGCAGTTCTTC	CASRWTIFDEQFF
TRBV3-1/TRBV3-2	.	.	TRBJ2-3	TGTGCCAGCAGCCTAAACGTCAGAAGCGGGCGGAACACAGATACGCAGTATTTT	CASSLNVRSGRNTDTQYF
TRBV6-4	.	.	TRBJ1-6	TGTGCCAGCAGTGACTTGGGACACCCGGCGAATTCACCCCTCCACTTT	CASSDLGHPANSPLHF
TRBV6-5	.	TRBD1	TRBJ2-1	TGTGCCAGCAATCACCCGACAGGGTATGAGCAGTTCTTC	CASNHPTGYEQFF
TRBV29-1	.	TRBD2	TRBJ2-7	TGCAGCGTTGAAAATGTCGGGGGGTACGAGCAGTACTTC	CSVENVGGYEQYF
TRBV5-1	few	.	TRBJ1-2	TGCGCCAGCAGCTTGGCCAACTCATTCAACTATGGCTACACCTTC	CASSLANSFNYGYTF
TRBV29-1	.	.	TRBJ2-1	TGCAGCGCCGTGACAACTGCCTACAATGAGCAGTTCTTC	CSAVTTAYNEQFF
TRBV9	.	TRBD1	TRBJ2-1	TGTGCCAGCAGCGTAGGGACAGGGATGGATGAGCAGTTCTTC	CASSVGTGMDEQFF
TRBV11-2	.	.	TRBJ1-4	TGTGCCAGCAGTCCCTCAGGGAATGAAAAACTGTTTTTT	CASSPSGNEKLFF
TRBV3-1/TRBV3-2	.	TRBD1	TRBJ1-6	TGTGCCAGCAGCTACACCAGGGGGCTAGATAATTCACCCCTCCACTTT	CASSYTRGLDNSPLHF
TRBV2	.	.	TRBJ2-3	TGTGCCAGCAGTGGGTTGAGGTTTAGCACAGATACGCAGTATTTT	CASSGLRFSTDTQYF
TRBV3-1/TRBV3-2	few	TRBD2	TRBJ2-5	TGTGCCAGCAGCCTTCCGAGGACTAGCGGCGAGACCCAGTACTTC	CASSLPRTSGETQYF